Listed here are 24 T cell receptor beta chains from one sample, sequenced in a study of blood T cell repertoires in COVID-19. The method was immunoSEQ multiplex PCR; TCRdb's version includes in-frame clones alone and lacks a portion of them. This table has about 65,000 clones, under 95% appearing once. The sequencing input was peripheral blood. Receptors were obtained from a man in his sixties or seventies with active COVID-19.

V and J are TRBV10-3 and TRBJ1-1; the match to TRBD1 covers 10 bases. V shed 4 bases, J shed 5 bases, and the junction held 4 bases outside the gene matches. Germline loops: CDR1 ENHRY, CDR2 SYGVKD. The CDR3 runs 14 residues. The CDR3 DNA is TGTGCCATCAGTGGGACAGGGGGGAGTACTGAAGCTTTCTTT. It specifies CAISGTGGSTEAFF.

This chain links TRBV11-3 with TRBJ2-2; 16 bases agree with TRBD2. V dropped 3 bases and J dropped 5; count of bases not matched to a gene: 0. CDR1 is SGHNT, CDR2 YENEEA, per germline. CDR3 length equals 16 residues. CDR3 sequence: CASSLGLAGGTGELFF. The CDR3 DNA reads as TGTGCCAGCAGCTTGGGACTAGCGGGGGGGACCGGGGAGCTGTTTTTT.

V gene TRBV13 combines with J gene TRBJ1-1, with 7 positions matching TRBD1. Germline V gene data show CDR1 as PRHDT and CDR2 as FYEKMQ (reference sequence). This CDR3 is 14 amino acids long. V dropped 1 base and J dropped 6; count of bases not matched to a gene: 5. CDR3 sequence (DNA): TGTGCCAGCAGCTTAGCGGCAGGGGGTCCTGAAGCTTTCTTT. Its protein is CASSLAAGGPEAFF.

J is TRBJ2-1 and V is TRBV4-2; 7 nucleotides align to TRBD2. Trimming took 2 bases from V and 4 from J; bases not matched to a gene: 5. Germline V gene data show CDR1 as LGHNA and CDR2 as YNFKEQ. This CDR3 is built from 15 residues. The CDR3 sequence is CASSQLGTKYNEQFF. CDR3 DNA: TGTGCCAGCAGCCAACTCGGGACTAAGTACAATGAGCAGTTCTTC.

The chain uses TRBV2 and TRBJ1-6, with 7 bases that match TRBD1. From germline, CDR1 is SNHLY and CDR2 FYNNEI. The CDR3 length is 15 residues. V dropped 6 bases and J dropped 4; count of bases not matched to a gene: 6. In DNA, the CDR3 is TGTGCCAGCAGAGTCGGGACAGATTATAATTCACCCCTCCACTTT. As protein: CASRVGTDYNSPLHF. Full variable domain (rest looked up from reference TRBV2 and TRBJ1-6): EPEVTQTPSHQVTQMGQEVILRCVPISNHLYFYWYRQILGQKVEFLVSFYNNEISEKSEIFDDQFSVERPDGSNFTLKIRSTKLEDSAMYFCASRVGTDYNSPLHFGNGTRLTVT.

The chain is built from TRBV3-1 (or the pseudogene TRBV3-2) and TRBJ2-6; D may be TRBD1 (6 bases). The V and J ends lost 3 bases and 0 bases respectively, with 24 bases between them. CDR3 length equals 21 residues. Germline CDR1 reads LGHDT; CDR2 reads YNNKEL (reference sequence). The CDR3 DNA sequence: TGTGCCAGCAGCCAGGGGGCGATTTTCTCCATATCATACTCTGGGGCCAACGTCCTGACTTTC. Protein: CASSQGAIFSISYSGANVLTF.

The chain employs TRBV7-2 and TRBJ2-5; the match to TRBD2 covers 10 bases. The CDR3 runs to 14 residues. After removal of 3 bases from V and 3 bases from J, the junction contained 1 base not matched to a gene. Germline CDR1 SGHTA, CDR2 FQGNSA. CDR3 in amino acids: CASSFLAGEETQYF. In DNA form, the CDR3 reads TGTGCCAGCAGCTTCCTAGCGGGGGAAGAGACCCAGTACTTC.

The chain couples TRBV5-4 to TRBJ1-2, with TRBD1 matching over 9 bases. Germline trimming cut 2 bases from V and 3 bases from J; bases unmatched to any gene: 2. This CDR3 comprises 14 residues. Germline values: CDR1 SGHNT, CDR2 YYREEE (reference sequence). As DNA, the CDR3 is TGTGCCAGCAGCTTAGGGGACAGGGACTATGGCTACACCTTC. Protein product: CASSLGDRDYGYTF. The full variable domain, completed using reference TRBV5-4 and TRBJ1-2, is ETGVTQSPTHLIKTRGQQVTLRCSSQSGHNTVSWYQQALGQGPQFIFQYYREEENGRGNFPPRFSGLQFPNYSSELNVNALELDDSALYLCASSLGDRDYGYTFGSGTRLTVV.

The V gene is TRBV24-1, the J gene TRBJ2-2; the D gene is possibly TRBD1 (6 bases). V was clipped by 3 bases and J by 5 bases, with 12 bases between them. The CDR3 loop spans 15 amino acids. The germline V gene has CDR1 KGHDR and CDR2 SFDVKD. This CDR3 reads CATSDPGTQTGELFF. CDR3 coding DNA: TGTGCCACCAGTGATCCCGGGACACAGACCGGGGAGCTGTTTTTT.

This chain uses TRBV9 with TRBJ1-6, with unresolved D. V was trimmed by 3 bases and J by 0 bases, leaving 7 bases between them. Germline CDR1 and CDR2: SGDLS and YYNGEE. CDR3 size: 15 residues. CDR3 sequence (DNA): TGTGCCAGCAGCGAGAGCCGCTCCTATAATTCACCCCTCCACTTT. It translates to CASSESRSYNSPLHF.

J is TRBJ2-5 and V is TRBV12-5, with 8 positions matching TRBD2. V dropped 7 bases and J dropped 2; count of bases not matched to a gene: 9. Germline CDR1 and CDR2: LGHNT and FRNRAP. The CDR3 has 15 amino acids. CDR3 in amino acids: CASALGLAIQETQYF. The CDR3 nucleotides are TGTGCTAGTGCACTAGGACTAGCCATACAAGAGACCCAGTACTTC.

The chain is built from TRBV4-1 and TRBJ1-4, with a weak D call TRBD1 (5 bases). The germline gives CDR1 MGHRA, CDR2 YSYEKL. This CDR3 comprises 15 residues. The V gene lost 1 base and the J gene lost 4 bases, with 10 bases spanning the gap. Here the CDR3 reads CASSQGGRDNEKLFF. In DNA, the CDR3 is TGCGCCAGCAGCCAAGGGGGCCGAGATAATGAAAAACTGTTTTTT.

This rearrangement joins TRBV6-2 or TRBV6-3 to TRBJ1-1, with D possibly TRBD1 on 6 matching bases. The CDR3 has 17 amino acids. In germline, CDR1 is MNHEY, CDR2 SVGEGT. V shed 0 bases and J shed 4 bases, with 18 bases lying between them. Here the CDR3 reads CASSYSSLAGDITEAFF. As DNA, the CDR3 is TGTGCCAGCAGTTACTCGAGTCTTGCAGGGGATATCACTGAAGCTTTCTTT.

DNA of the CDR3: TGTGCCAGCAGCCTACAGGGGTCTAATCAGCCCCAGCATTTT. Residues: CASSLQGSNQPQHF. The J gene is TRBJ1-5, the V gene TRBV14; 7 bases agree with TRBD1. J was trimmed by 4 bases and V by 4 bases; bases with no gene match: 4. The CDR3 sequence is 14 residues long. CDR1 is SGHDN and CDR2 is FVKESK in the germline V gene.

This clone appeared a few times. The V call is TRBV4-2, the J call TRBJ1-3; D unresolved. V gave up 0 bases and J gave up 8 bases, with 11 bases separating them. CDR1 LGHNA and CDR2 YNFKEQ come from the germline V gene. This CDR3 has 14 residues. In DNA form, the CDR3 reads TGTGCCAGCAGCCAAGATACCGCCGCGGACACCATATATTTT. Protein sequence: CASSQDTAADTIYF.

This chain joins TRBV5-1 and TRBJ2-3; possibly TRBD1 for D (6 bases). This CDR3 comprises 16 residues. Germline CDR1 SGHRS, CDR2 YFSETQ. Trimming removed 0 bases from V and 2 bases from J, with 13 bases in between. The CDR3 bases are TGCGCCAGCAGCTTGGAGGGCAGGGGCGACACAGATACGCAGTATTTT. This gives the protein CASSLEGRGDTDTQYF.

CDR3 loop: CASSPGLFSGNTIYF. CDR3 nucleotides: TGTGCCAGCAGCCCGGGACTGTTCTCTGGAAACACCATATATTTT. The chain links TRBV7-2 to TRBJ1-3, with TRBD1 as a possible D gene (5 bases). V dropped 5 bases and J dropped 0 bases, with 11 bases sitting between them. Germline loops: CDR1 SGHTA, CDR2 FQGNSA. The CDR3 length is 15 residues.

This clone was detected once. This sequence joins TRBV5-6 and TRBJ2-7; tentatively, D is TRBD2 (5 bases). CDR1 and CDR2 from the germline V gene are SGHDT and YYEEEE. Trimming cost V 6 bases and J 3 bases, with 16 bases left between them. There are 14 residues in the CDR3. The CDR3: CASTPIGIHYEQYF. The DNA for the CDR3 is TGTGCCAGCACCCCCATCGGGATCCACTACGAGCAGTACTTC.

The V gene is TRBV9, the J gene TRBJ1-2; tentatively, D is TRBD1 (6 bases). V was shortened by 1 base and J by 3 bases, with 13 bases between the two germline ends. Germline V gene data show CDR1 as SGDLS and CDR2 as YYNGEE. CDR3 length equals 15 residues. CDR3 coding DNA: TGTGCCAGCAGCGTAACCGACAGGCCCGACTATGGCTACACCTTC. Protein product: CASSVTDRPDYGYTF.

CDR3 sequence: CASSPPGQGSSGYTF. For the CDR3, the DNA is TGTGCCAGCTCACCCCCGGGGCAGGGGTCCTCTGGCTACACCTTC. The rearrangement joins TRBV18 to TRBJ1-2; D is possibly TRBD1 (6 bases). The germline V gene encodes CDR1 KGHSH and CDR2 LQKENI. The germline V and J ends were trimmed by 3 bases and 7 bases, with 18 bases remaining between them. The CDR3 has 15 amino acids.

This sequence joins TRBV12-3 or TRBV12-4 and TRBJ1-2; D ambiguous. V lost 3 bases, J lost 4 bases, and 6 bases lay in between. The CDR3 has 12 amino acids. This CDR3 is CASSLGRYGYTF. The DNA of the CDR3 is TGTGCCAGCAGTTTGGGCCGCTATGGCTACACCTTC.

The chain employs TRBV7-8 and TRBJ2-5, with TRBD2 as a possible D gene (5 bases). Looked up from germline, CDR1 is SGHVS and CDR2 is FQNEAQ. V gave up 3 bases and J gave up 5 bases, with 13 bases separating them. The CDR3 extends over 14 amino acids. The CDR3 sequence: CASSFGRRSETQYF. In DNA, the CDR3 is TGTGCCAGCAGCTTTGGTAGGAGGTCTGAGACCCAGTACTTC.

The V gene is TRBV28, the J gene TRBJ1-2, with a possible D match to TRBD1 (5 bases). Germline values: CDR1 MDHEN, CDR2 SYDVKM. Trimming removed 2 bases from V and 5 bases from J, with 9 bases in between. The CDR3 loop spans 13 amino acids. CDR3 in amino acids: CASSLSREYGYTF. The CDR3 region has the DNA TGTGCCAGCAGTTTAAGCAGGGAATATGGCTACACCTTC.

The rearrangement joins TRBV18 to TRBJ2-7; 9 bases line up with TRBD1. The ends lost 2 bases at V and 3 bases at J; junction bases unmatched: 5. Germline CDR1 is KGHSH and CDR2 is LQKENI. The CDR3 is 15 amino acids. The CDR3 sequence: CASSPGTGNLYEQYF. CDR3 coding DNA: TGTGCCAGCTCACCAGGGACAGGGAACCTCTACGAGCAGTACTTC. The variable domain in full, with the rest retrieved from reference TRBV18 and TRBJ2-7, is NAGVMQNPRHLVRRRGQEARLRCSPMKGHSHVYWYRQLPEEGLKFMVYLQKENIIDESGMPKERFSAEFPKEGPSILRIQQVVRGDSAAYFCASSPGTGNLYEQYFGPGTRLTVT.